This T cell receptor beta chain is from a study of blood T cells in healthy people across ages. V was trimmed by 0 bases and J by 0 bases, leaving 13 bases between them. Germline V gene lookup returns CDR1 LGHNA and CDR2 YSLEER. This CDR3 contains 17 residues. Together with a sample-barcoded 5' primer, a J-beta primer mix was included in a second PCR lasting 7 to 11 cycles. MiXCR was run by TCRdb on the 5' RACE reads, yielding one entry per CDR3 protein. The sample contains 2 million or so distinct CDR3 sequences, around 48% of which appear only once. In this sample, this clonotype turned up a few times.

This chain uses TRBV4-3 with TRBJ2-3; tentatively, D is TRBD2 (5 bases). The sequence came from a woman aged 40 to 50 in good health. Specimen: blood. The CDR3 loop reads CASSQDWTGSSTDTQYF. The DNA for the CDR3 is TGCGCCAGCAGCCAAGACTGGACTGGCTCAAGCACAGATACGCAGTATTTT.